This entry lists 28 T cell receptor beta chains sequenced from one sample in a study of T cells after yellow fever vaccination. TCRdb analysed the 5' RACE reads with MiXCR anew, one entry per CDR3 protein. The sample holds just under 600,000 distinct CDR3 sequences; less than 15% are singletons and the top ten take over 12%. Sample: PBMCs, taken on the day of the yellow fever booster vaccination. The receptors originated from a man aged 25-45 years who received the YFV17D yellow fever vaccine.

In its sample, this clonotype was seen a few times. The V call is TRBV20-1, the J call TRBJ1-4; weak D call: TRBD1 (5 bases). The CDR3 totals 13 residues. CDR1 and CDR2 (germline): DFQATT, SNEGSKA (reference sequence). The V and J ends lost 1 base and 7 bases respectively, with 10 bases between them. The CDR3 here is CSARGWGGEKLFF. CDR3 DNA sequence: TGCAGTGCTAGAGGGTGGGGCGGTGAAAAACTGTTTTTT.

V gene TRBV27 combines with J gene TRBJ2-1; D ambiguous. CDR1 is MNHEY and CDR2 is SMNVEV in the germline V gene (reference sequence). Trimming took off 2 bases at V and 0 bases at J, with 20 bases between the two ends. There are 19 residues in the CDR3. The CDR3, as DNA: TGTGCCAGCAGTTTACGCGCCCTTTGGGCGGTCAACTCCTACAATGAGCAGTTCTTC. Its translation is CASSLRALWAVNSYNEQFF.

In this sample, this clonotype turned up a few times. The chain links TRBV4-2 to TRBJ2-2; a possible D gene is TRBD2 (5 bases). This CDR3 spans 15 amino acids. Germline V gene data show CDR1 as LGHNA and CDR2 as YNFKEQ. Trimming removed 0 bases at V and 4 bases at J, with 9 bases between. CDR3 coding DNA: TGTGCCAGCAGCCAAGAGTCTAGCACCACCGGGGAGCTGTTTTTT. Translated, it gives CASSQESSTTGELFF.

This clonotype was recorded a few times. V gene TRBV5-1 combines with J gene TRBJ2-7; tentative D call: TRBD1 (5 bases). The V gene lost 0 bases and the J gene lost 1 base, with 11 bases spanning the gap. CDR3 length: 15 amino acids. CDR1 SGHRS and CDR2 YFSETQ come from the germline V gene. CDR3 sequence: CASSLEAGPSYEQYF. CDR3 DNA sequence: TGCGCCAGCAGCTTGGAGGCAGGGCCATCCTACGAGCAGTACTTC.

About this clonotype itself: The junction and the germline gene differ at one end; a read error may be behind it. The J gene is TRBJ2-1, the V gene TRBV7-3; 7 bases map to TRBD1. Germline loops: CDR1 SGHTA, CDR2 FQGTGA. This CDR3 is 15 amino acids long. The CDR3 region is CASSATGTAYNEQFF. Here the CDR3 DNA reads TGTGCCAGCAGCGCAACCGGGACAGCCTATAATGAGCAGTTCTTC. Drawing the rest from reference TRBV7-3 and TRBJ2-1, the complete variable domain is GAGVSQTPSNKVTEKGKYVELRCDPISGHTALYWYRQSLGQGPEFLIYFQGTGAADDSGLPNDRFFAVRPEGSVSTLKIQRTERGDSAVYLCASSATGTAYNEQFFGPGTRLTVL.

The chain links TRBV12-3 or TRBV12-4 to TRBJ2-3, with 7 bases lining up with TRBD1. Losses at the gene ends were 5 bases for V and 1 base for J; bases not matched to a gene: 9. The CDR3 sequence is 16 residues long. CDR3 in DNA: TGTGCCAGCAGTCTTTCGACAGGGACCGGCACAGATACGCAGTATTTT. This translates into CASSLSTGTGTDTQYF.

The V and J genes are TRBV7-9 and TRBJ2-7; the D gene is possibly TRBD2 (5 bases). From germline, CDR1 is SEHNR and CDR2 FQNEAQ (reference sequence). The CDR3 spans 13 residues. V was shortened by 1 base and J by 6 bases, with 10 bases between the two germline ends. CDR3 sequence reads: CASSLVARGEQYF. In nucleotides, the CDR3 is TGTGCCAGCAGCTTAGTCGCCCGGGGCGAGCAGTACTTC.

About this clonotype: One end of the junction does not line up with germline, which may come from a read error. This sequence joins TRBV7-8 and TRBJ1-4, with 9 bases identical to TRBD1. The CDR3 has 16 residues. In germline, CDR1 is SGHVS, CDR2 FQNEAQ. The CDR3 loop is CASSLGRTGESEKPFF. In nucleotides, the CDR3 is TGTGCCAGCAGCTTAGGACGGACAGGGGAGAGTGAAAAACCGTTTTTT.

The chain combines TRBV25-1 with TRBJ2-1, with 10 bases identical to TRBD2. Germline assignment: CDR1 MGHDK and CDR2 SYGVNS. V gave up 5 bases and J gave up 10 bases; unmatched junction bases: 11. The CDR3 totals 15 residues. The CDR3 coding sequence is TGTGCCAGCAGTATTGCCCTAGCGGGAGCACGAGAGCAGTTCTTC. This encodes CASSIALAGAREQFF.

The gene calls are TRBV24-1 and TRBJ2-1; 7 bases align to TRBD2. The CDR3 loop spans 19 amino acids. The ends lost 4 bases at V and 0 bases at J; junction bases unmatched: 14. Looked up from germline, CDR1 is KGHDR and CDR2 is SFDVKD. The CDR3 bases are TGTGCCACCAGTGACCCGCGGGGAGGGGCGGATAGCTCCTACAATGAGCAGTTCTTC. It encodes CATSDPRGGADSSYNEQFF.

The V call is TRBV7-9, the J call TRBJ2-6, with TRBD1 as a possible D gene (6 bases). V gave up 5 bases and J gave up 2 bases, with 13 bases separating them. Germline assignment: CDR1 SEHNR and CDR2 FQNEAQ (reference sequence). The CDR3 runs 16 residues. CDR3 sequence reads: CASSADRTTGANVLTF. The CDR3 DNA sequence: TGTGCCAGCAGCGCTGACAGGACGACTGGGGCCAACGTCCTGACTTTC.

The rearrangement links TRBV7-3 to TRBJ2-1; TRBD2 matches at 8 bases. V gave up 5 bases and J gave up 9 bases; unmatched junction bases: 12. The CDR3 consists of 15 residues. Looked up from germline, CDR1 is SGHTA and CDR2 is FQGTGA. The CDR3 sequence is CASSATSGRGGEQFF. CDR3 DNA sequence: TGTGCCAGCAGCGCCACTAGCGGAAGAGGTGGTGAGCAGTTCTTC.

This chain's CDR3 is CSARVAAGAYEQYF. The CDR3 DNA sequence: TGCAGTGCTAGAGTTGCAGCGGGAGCCTACGAGCAGTACTTC. The chain carries TRBV20-1 and TRBJ2-7; 8 bases are shared with TRBD2. Germline values: CDR1 DFQATT, CDR2 SNEGSKA (reference sequence). The CDR3 runs 14 residues. V lost 1 base and J lost 2; bases outside the gene matches: 4.

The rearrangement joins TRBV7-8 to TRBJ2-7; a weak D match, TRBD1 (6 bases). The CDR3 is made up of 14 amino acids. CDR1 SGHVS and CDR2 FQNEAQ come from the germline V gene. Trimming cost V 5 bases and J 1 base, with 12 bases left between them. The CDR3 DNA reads TGTGCCAGCAGCACCCGGACAGCTTCCTACGAGCAGTACTTC. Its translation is CASSTRTASYEQYF.

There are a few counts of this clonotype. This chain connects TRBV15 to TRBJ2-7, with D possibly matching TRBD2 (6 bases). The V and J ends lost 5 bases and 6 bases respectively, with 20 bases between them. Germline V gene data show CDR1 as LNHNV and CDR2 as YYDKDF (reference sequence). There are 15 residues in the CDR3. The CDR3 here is CATSARKAGESEQYF. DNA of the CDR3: TGTGCCACCAGCGCCCGAAAAGCGGGTGAGAGCGAGCAGTACTTC.

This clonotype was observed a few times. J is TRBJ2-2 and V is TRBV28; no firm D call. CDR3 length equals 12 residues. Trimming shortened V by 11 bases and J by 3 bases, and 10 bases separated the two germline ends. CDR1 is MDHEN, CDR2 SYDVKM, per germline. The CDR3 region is CAVSSHTGELFF. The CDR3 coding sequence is TGTGCCGTCTCAAGCCACACCGGGGAGCTGTTTTTT.

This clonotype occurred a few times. The CDR3 DNA follows: TGTGCCAGCTCAACAGGGATAGGGGAAAAACTGTTTTTT. Its protein product is CASSTGIGEKLFF. The rearrangement joins TRBV19 to TRBJ1-4, with a possible D match to TRBD1 (6 bases). The germline V and J ends were trimmed by 9 bases and 8 bases, with 16 bases remaining between them. The CDR3 sequence is 13 residues long. Germline CDR1 is LNHDA and CDR2 is SQIVND (reference sequence).

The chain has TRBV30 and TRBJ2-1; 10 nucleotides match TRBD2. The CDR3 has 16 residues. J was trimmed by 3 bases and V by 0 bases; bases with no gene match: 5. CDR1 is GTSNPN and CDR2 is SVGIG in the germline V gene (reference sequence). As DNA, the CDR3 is TGTGCCTGGAGTGTATCCTGGACTAGCGGCTACAATGAGCAGTTCTTC. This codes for CAWSVSWTSGYNEQFF.

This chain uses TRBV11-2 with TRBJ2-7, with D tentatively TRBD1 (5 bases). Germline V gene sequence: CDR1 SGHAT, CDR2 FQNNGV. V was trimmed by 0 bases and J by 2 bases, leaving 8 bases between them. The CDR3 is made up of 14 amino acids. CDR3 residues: CASSLETRAYEQYF. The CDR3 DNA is TGTGCCAGCAGCTTAGAAACCAGGGCCTACGAGCAGTACTTC. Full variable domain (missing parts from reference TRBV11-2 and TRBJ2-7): EAGVAQSPRYKIIEKRQSVAFWCNPISGHATLYWYQQILGQGPKLLIQFQNNGVVDDSQLPKDRFSAERLKGVDSTLKIQPAKLEDSAVYLCASSLETRAYEQYFGPGTRLTVT.

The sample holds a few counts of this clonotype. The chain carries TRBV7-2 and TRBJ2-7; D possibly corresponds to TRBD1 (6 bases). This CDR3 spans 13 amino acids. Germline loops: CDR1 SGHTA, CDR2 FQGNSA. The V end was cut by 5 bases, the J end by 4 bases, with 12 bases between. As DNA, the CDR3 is TGTGCCAGCAGCACGACAGGACATTACGAGCAGTACTTC. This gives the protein CASSTTGHYEQYF.

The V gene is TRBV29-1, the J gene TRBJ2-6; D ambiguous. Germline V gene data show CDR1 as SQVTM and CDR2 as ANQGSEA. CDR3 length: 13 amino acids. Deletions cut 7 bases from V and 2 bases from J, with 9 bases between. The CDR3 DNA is TGCAGCGCCCCGATGCCTGGGGCCAACGTCCTGACTTTC. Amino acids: CSAPMPGANVLTF. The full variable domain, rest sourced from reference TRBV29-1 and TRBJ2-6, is SAVISQKPSRDICQRGTSLTIQCQVDSQVTMMFWYRQQPGQSLTLIATANQGSEATYESGFVIDKFPISRPNLTFSTLTVSNMSPEDSSIYLCSAPMPGANVLTFGAGSRLTVL.

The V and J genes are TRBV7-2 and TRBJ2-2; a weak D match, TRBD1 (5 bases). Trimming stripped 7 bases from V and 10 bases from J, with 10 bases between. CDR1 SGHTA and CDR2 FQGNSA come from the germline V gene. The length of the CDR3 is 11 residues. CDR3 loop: CASTLGAELFF. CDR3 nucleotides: TGTGCCAGCACCCTAGGGGCGGAGCTGTTTTTT.

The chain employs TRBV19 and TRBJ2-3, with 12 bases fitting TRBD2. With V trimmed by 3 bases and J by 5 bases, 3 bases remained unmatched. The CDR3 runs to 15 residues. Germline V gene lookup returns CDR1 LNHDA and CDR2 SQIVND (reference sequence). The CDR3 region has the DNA TGTGCCAGTAGTATTGGACTAGCGGGGCAAGATACGCAGTATTTT. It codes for CASSIGLAGQDTQYF.

CDR3 amino acids: CSARERGRTDTQYF. In DNA, the CDR3 is TGCAGTGCTAGAGAAAGGGGTAGGACAGATACGCAGTATTTT. The chain employs TRBV20-1 and TRBJ2-3; tentatively, D is TRBD1 (5 bases). The CDR3 length is 14 residues. Between the trimmed V and J ends, which lost 0 bases and 3 bases, there was a span of 10 bases. Germline V lookup: CDR1 DFQATT, CDR2 SNEGSKA (reference sequence).

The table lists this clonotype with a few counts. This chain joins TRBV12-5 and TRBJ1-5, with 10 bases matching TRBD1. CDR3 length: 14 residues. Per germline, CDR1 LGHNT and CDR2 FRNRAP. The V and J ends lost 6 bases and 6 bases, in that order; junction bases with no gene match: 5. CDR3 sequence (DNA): TGTGCTAGTGGGTCGACAGGGGGCGGTCAGCCCCAGCATTTT. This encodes CASGSTGGGQPQHF.

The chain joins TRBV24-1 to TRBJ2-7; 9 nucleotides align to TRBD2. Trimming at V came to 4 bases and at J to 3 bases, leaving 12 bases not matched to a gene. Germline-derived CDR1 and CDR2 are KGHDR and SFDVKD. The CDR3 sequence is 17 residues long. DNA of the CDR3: TGTGCCACCAGTGAACCTCAGGGGTCTAGCGGGATCTACGAGCAGTACTTC. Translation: CATSEPQGSSGIYEQYF.

Written as DNA, the CDR3 is TGTGCCAGCAGCGAAGGGGTCGGGACAGGGTGGTATTTT. Its protein product is CASSEGVGTGWYF. This chain joins TRBV7-2 and TRBJ2-3; 9 bases align to TRBD1. CDR1 SGHTA and CDR2 FQGNSA come from the germline V gene. V shed 5 bases, J shed 14 bases, and the junction held 11 bases outside the gene matches. CDR3 size: 13 residues. The full variable domain, completed using reference TRBV7-2 and TRBJ2-3, is GAGVSQSPSNKVTEKGKDVELRCDPISGHTALYWYRQSLGQGLEFLIYFQGNSAPDKSGLPSDRFSAERTGGSVSTLTIQRTQQEDSAVYLCASSEGVGTGWYFGPGTRLTVL.

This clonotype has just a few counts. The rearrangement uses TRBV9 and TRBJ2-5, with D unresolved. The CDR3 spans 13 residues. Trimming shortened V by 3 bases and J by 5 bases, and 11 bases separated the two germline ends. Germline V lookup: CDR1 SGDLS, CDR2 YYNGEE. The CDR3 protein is CASSGRFGETQYF. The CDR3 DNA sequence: TGTGCCAGCAGCGGAAGGTTCGGGGAGACCCAGTACTTC. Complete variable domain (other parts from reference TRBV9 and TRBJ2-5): DSGVTQTPKHLITATGQRVTLRCSPRSGDLSVYWYQQSLDQGLQFLIQYYNGEERAKGNILERFSAQQFPDLHSELNLSSLELGDSALYFCASSGRFGETQYFGPGTRLLVL.